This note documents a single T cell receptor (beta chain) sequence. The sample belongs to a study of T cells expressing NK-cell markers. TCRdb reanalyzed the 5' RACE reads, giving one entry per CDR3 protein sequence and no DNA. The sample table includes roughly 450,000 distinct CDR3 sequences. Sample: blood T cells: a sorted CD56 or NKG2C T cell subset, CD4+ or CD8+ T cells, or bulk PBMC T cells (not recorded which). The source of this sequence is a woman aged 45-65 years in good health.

This chain's CDR3 is CASGTEAGNTIYF. The chain links TRBV9 to TRBJ1-3. Germline V gives CDR1 SGDLS, CDR2 YYNGEE. The CDR3 loop spans 13 amino acids.